The 23 T cell receptor beta chains below were found in one sample sequenced in a study of blood T cells in healthy people across ages. The authors ran a second PCR of roughly 7 to 11 cycles using a sample-barcoded 5' primer and a J-beta primer mix. TCRdb called the 5' RACE reads again in MiXCR, with one record for every CDR3 protein. The data contain hundreds of thousands of distinct CDR3 sequences, about 30% of them singletons. Sequencing used blood. The origin of the receptors is a woman aged 80 or older in good health.

V is TRBV19 and J is TRBJ1-6; the D is unclear. V lost 2 bases to trimming and J lost 5 bases, with 10 bases between them. The germline V gene encodes CDR1 LNHDA and CDR2 SQIVND (reference sequence). CDR3 length: 15 residues. For the CDR3, the DNA is TGTGCCAGTAGTATAAACGCGCTGGATAATTCACCCCTCCACTTT. Protein product: CASSINALDNSPLHF.

The genes are TRBV5-1 and TRBJ1-3, with D perhaps TRBD1 (6 bases). Deletions cut 4 bases from V and 1 base from J, with 15 bases between. Germline V gene lookup returns CDR1 SGHRS and CDR2 YFSETQ. CDR3 length equals 16 residues. The CDR3 region is CASSPGQITSGNTIYF. The CDR3 DNA reads as TGCGCCAGCAGCCCTGGACAGATTACGTCTGGAAACACCATATATTTT. Full variable domain (rest looked up from reference TRBV5-1 and TRBJ1-3): KAGVTQTPRYLIKTRGQQVTLSCSPISGHRSVSWYQQTPGQGLQFLFEYFSETQRNKGNFPGRFSGRQFSNSRSEMNVSTLELGDSALYLCASSPGQITSGNTIYFGEGSWLTVV.

A remark on this clonotype: Compared with germline, one end of the junction differs, possibly owing to a read error. The chain has TRBV4-3 and TRBJ1-6, with TRBD1 identical over 7 bases. Germline loops: CDR1 LGHNA, CDR2 YSLEER. The CDR3 is 13 amino acids. CDR3 amino acids: CAGSQNTGEPLHF. The CDR3 nucleotides read TGCGCCGGCAGCCAGAATACAGGGGAACCCCTCCACTTT.

The chain joins TRBV7-2 to TRBJ2-5, with 11 bases lining up with TRBD2. Germline CDR1 is SGHTA and CDR2 is FQGNSA. This CDR3 region has 16 residues. V shed 5 bases and J 1 base; nucleotides not matched to a gene: 6. The CDR3 nucleotides read TGTGCCAGCAGCGAGACTAGCGGGAACCGCCAAGAGACCCAGTACTTC. Translation: CASSETSGNRQETQYF.

There are a few counts of this clonotype. A much more abundant neighbour one base away suggests this may be a read error. The V and J genes are TRBV4-3 and TRBJ2-1; TRBD2 agrees at 15 bases. The length of the CDR3 is 17 residues. J lost 6 bases, V lost 7 bases, and 10 bases had no gene match. Germline CDR1 and CDR2: LGHNA and YSLEER. The CDR3 nucleotides read TGCGCCAGCACCCGGACTAGCGGGGGGGCTTTCTGCAATGAGCAGTTCTTC. Translation gives CASTRTSGGAFCNEQFF.

This chain joins TRBV6-2 or TRBV6-3 and TRBJ2-1; a weak D match, TRBD2 (5 bases). This CDR3 has 15 residues. The V and J ends lost 0 bases and 8 bases respectively, with 14 bases between them. Germline-derived CDR1 and CDR2 are MNHEY and SVGEGT. DNA for the CDR3: TGTGCCAGCAGTTACTCAGGAGCGGTTAACGATGAGCAGTTCTTC. Translated, it gives CASSYSGAVNDEQFF.

The rearrangement links TRBV6-5 to TRBJ1-1; TRBD1 is a possible D gene (6 bases). The V gene lost 0 bases and the J gene lost 4 bases, with 9 bases spanning the gap. Germline V gene lookup returns CDR1 MNHEY and CDR2 SVGAGI. The CDR3 has 14 residues. The CDR3 here is CASSYSRGGTEAFF. CDR3 DNA sequence: TGTGCCAGCAGTTACTCGAGAGGGGGCACTGAAGCTTTCTTT.

The rearrangement joins TRBV7-9 to TRBJ1-2, with a tentative D call TRBD1 (6 bases). Per the germline V gene, CDR1 is SEHNR and CDR2 is FQNEAQ (reference sequence). Trimming took 5 bases from V and 10 from J, leaving 14 bases between them. CDR3 length: 12 residues. The CDR3 loop reads CASSTKTGPYTF. The CDR3 DNA sequence: TGTGCCAGCAGCACCAAAACAGGGCCCTACACCTTC.

The chain recombines TRBV5-1 with TRBJ1-4; D is unclear. V lost 6 bases and J 7 bases, leaving 16 bases between the germline ends. The CDR3 has 14 amino acids. Germline V gives CDR1 SGHRS, CDR2 YFSETQ. The CDR3 loop is CASKLEFPTEKLFF. CDR3 sequence (DNA): TGCGCCAGCAAGTTAGAGTTTCCAACTGAAAAACTGTTTTTT.

The table lists this clonotype with many counts. The chain recombines TRBV7-2 with TRBJ1-2; TRBD1 aligns across 7 bases. Germline V CDR1 and CDR2: SGHTA, FQGNSA. The CDR3 contains 13 residues. With 5 bases clipped from V and 2 bases from J, the junction kept 2 bases outside the gene matches. The CDR3 spells CASSPDRNYGYTF. In DNA, the CDR3 is TGTGCCAGCAGCCCGGACAGGAACTATGGCTACACCTTC.

The J gene is TRBJ1-3, the V gene TRBV12-3 or TRBV12-4; D is ambiguous. V dropped 10 bases and J dropped 2 bases, with 18 bases sitting between them. This CDR3 region has 15 residues. CDR3 sequence: CATKPREGAGNTIYF. CDR3 DNA: TGTGCCACCAAGCCCAGAGAGGGTGCTGGAAACACCATATATTTT.

With regard to this clonotype: A much larger clone lies one base from this, so it may be a read error. The CDR3 sequence: CASRQGKMSNEQFF. CDR3 coding DNA: TGTGCCAGCAGACAGGGGAAGATGTCCAATGAGCAGTTCTTC. V usage is TRBV2 and J usage is TRBJ2-1; 7 nucleotides align to TRBD1. This CDR3 contains 14 residues. Germline lookup yields CDR1 SNHLY and CDR2 FYNNEI. The V and J ends lost 6 bases and 6 bases, in that order; junction bases with no gene match: 8.

As for this clonotype: A much more abundant neighbour one base away suggests this may be a read error. The V call is TRBV6-5, the J call TRBJ2-7, with 15 bases aligning to TRBD2. V lost 0 bases and J lost 7; bases outside the gene matches: 7. CDR1 and CDR2 from the germline V gene are MNHEY and SVGAGI. The CDR3 totals 17 residues. Here the CDR3 DNA reads TGTGCCAGCAGTTACTCCCGGACTAGCGGGGGGGCGAATGAGCAGTACTTC. This codes for CASSYSRTSGGANEQYF.

This clonotype was seen repeatedly, ten times or more. The chain is built from TRBV9 and TRBJ2-7, with 10 bases that match TRBD1. In germline, CDR1 is SGDLS, CDR2 YYNGEE. This CDR3 spans 15 amino acids. Trimming cost V 0 bases and J 3 bases; bases outside gene matches: 3. CDR3 residues: CASSVAGTGDYEQYF. As DNA, the CDR3 is TGTGCCAGCAGCGTAGCCGGGACAGGGGACTACGAGCAGTACTTC.

This clonotype was seen many times. A read error may account for a junction end that differs from germline. V and J are TRBV6-5 and TRBJ2-7; 8 bases are a match to TRBD1. The germline V gene encodes CDR1 MNHEY and CDR2 SVGAGI. This CDR3 has 14 amino acids. The CDR3 DNA follows: TGTGCCGGCAGTAGCGGCAGGGGGCTCTACGAGCAGTACTTC. It codes for CAGSSGRGLYEQYF.

Points on this clonotype: A single base separates this from a much larger clone, so it may be a read error. This chain connects TRBV12-3 or TRBV12-4 to TRBJ2-3; D unresolved. The CDR3 covers 16 residues. The V gene lost 1 base and the J gene lost 2 bases, with 13 bases spanning the gap. This chain's CDR3 is CASSLDAEINTDTQYF. As DNA, the CDR3 is TGTGCCAGCAGTTTAGACGCAGAAATTAACACAGATACGCAGTATTTT.

The sample holds many counts of this clonotype. This chain uses TRBV5-1 with TRBJ1-6; tentatively, D is TRBD1 (5 bases). Germline CDR1 and CDR2: SGHRS and YFSETQ. The germline V and J ends were trimmed by 3 bases and 3 bases, with 13 bases remaining between them. This CDR3 has 16 residues. The CDR3 sequence: CASSYGGPSYNSPLHF. The CDR3 DNA follows: TGCGCCAGCAGCTACGGGGGACCGAGCTATAATTCACCCCTCCACTTT.

This clonotype was observed a handful of times. The chain uses TRBV20-1 and TRBJ1-2; a possible D gene is TRBD1 (6 bases). V was cut by 6 bases and J by 6 bases, with 23 bases left in between. Germline CDR1 DFQATT, CDR2 SNEGSKA (reference sequence). The CDR3 is 15 amino acids. CDR3 loop: CSAQPWGGAQDGYTF. The DNA for the CDR3 is TGCAGTGCGCAACCCTGGGGGGGGGCGCAGGATGGCTACACCTTC.

This sequence joins TRBV3-1 and TRBJ1-4; D possibly corresponds to TRBD1 (5 bases). V lost 6 bases and J 3 bases, leaving 11 bases between the germline ends. CDR1 is LGHDT and CDR2 is YNNKEL in the germline V gene (reference sequence). The CDR3 has 14 amino acids. The CDR3: CASRPREANEKLFF. DNA for the CDR3: TGTGCCAGCAGACCCAGGGAGGCTAATGAAAAACTGTTTTTT.

This clonotype was observed at least ten times. V gene TRBV7-8 combines with J gene TRBJ2-7; 8 bases are a match to TRBD1. CDR1 and CDR2 from the germline V gene are SGHVS and FQNEAQ. Trimming took 5 bases from V and 5 from J; bases not matched to a gene: 8. The CDR3 totals 14 residues. In nucleotides, the CDR3 is TGTGCCAGCAGCCGCTCCGGGACAGGTAACGAGCAGTACTTC. It specifies CASSRSGTGNEQYF. Using reference TRBV7-8 and TRBJ2-7 for the parts outside the CDR3, the full variable domain is GAGVSQSPRYKVAKRGQDVALRCDPISGHVSLFWYQQALGQGPEFLTYFQNEAQLDKSGLPSDRFFAERPEGSVSTLKIQRTQQEDSAVYLCASSRSGTGNEQYFGPGTRLTVT.

This clonotype was seen at least ten times. V usage is TRBV5-1 and J usage is TRBJ1-2; possible D gene TRBD1, 5 bases. The CDR3 extends over 15 amino acids. CDR1 is SGHRS, CDR2 YFSETQ, per germline. The germline V and J ends were trimmed by 2 bases and 5 bases, with 16 bases remaining between them. CDR3 nucleotide sequence: TGCGCCAGCAGCTTAGGCTTCCGGGACCGATATGGCTACACCTTC. This codes for CASSLGFRDRYGYTF.

This clonotype has ten or more counts. This chain joins TRBV28 and TRBJ1-2; D unresolved. The CDR3 contains 14 residues. Germline V gene lookup returns CDR1 MDHEN and CDR2 SYDVKM. Trimming stripped 6 bases from V and 2 bases from J, with 13 bases between. CDR3 amino acids: CASSPIRVNYGYTF. The CDR3, as DNA: TGTGCCAGCAGCCCGATTAGGGTCAACTATGGCTACACCTTC.

This clonotype was detected only a few times. This chain joins TRBV6-1 and TRBJ1-2, with 9 positions matching TRBD1. The J segment lost 7 bases and the V segment lost 4 bases, leaving 10 bases of the junction unmatched. Looked up from germline, CDR1 is MNHNS and CDR2 is SASEGT. The CDR3 extends over 15 amino acids. The CDR3 DNA is TGTGCCAGCAGTGCCCGTACAGGGGGCGCAGGTGGCTACACCTTC. Protein: CASSARTGGAGGYTF.